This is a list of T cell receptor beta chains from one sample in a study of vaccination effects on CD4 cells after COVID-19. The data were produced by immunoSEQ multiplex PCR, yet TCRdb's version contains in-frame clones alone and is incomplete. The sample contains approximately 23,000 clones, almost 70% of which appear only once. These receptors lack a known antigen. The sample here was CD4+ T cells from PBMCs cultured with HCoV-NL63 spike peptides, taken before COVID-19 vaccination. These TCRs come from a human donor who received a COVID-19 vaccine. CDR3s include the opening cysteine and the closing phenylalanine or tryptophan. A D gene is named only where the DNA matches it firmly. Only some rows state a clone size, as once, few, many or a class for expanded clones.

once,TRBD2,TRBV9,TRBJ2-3,TGTGCCAGCAGCGGAGTAGCGGGCGCTGGGGGGACGCAGTATTTT,CASSGVAGAGGTQYF
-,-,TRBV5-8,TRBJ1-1,TGTGCCAGCAGCTTGGTGTCCCTTTCTAGGGCTGAAGCTTTCTTT,CASSLVSLSRAEAFF
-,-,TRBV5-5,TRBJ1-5,TGTGCCAGCAGCAATCGACAGTCGAATCAGCCCCAGCATTTT,CASSNRQSNQPQHF
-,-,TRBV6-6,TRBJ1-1,TGTGCCAGCAGTGCGGGACTGCGGAACACTGAAGCTTTCTTT,CASSAGLRNTEAFF
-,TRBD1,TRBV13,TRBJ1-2,TGTGCCAGCAGCTTAGGCAGGGGGCATGACTATGGCTACACCTTC,CASSLGRGHDYGYTF
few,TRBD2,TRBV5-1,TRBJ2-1,TGCGCCAGCAGCTTGGTAGCGGGAGTCGAAAATGAGCAGTTCTTC,CASSLVAGVENEQFF
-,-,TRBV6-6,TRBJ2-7,TGTGCCAGCAGTTACGGGGACGGAGTTTCCTACGAGCAGTACTTC,CASSYGDGVSYEQYF
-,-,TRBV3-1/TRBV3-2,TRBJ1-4,TGTGCCAGCAGCCAAGGGTTTGGTGTAAGGGAAAAACTGTTTTTT,CASSQGFGVREKLFF
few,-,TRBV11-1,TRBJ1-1,TGTGCCAGCAGCGGGACAAACACTGAAGCTTTCTTT,CASSGTNTEAFF
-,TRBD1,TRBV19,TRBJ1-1,TGTGCCAGTAGGCCCCGCCAGGGGGGCACTGAAGCTTTCTTT,CASRPRQGGTEAFF
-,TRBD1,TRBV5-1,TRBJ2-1,TGCGCCAGCAGCTTGCCCGGGACAGGGGGCAATGAGCAGTTCTTC,CASSLPGTGGNEQFF
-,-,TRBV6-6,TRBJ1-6,TGTGCCAGCAGTTACTCACGGGGGCGGGATAATTCACCCCTCCACTTT,CASSYSRGRDNSPLHF
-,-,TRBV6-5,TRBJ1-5,TGTGCCAGCAGTTACTCGATTTCGAGTCAGCCCCAGCATTTT,CASSYSISSQPQHF
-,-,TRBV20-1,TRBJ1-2,TGCAGTGCTGATTGGAACGAGGGCTACACCTTC,CSADWNEGYTF
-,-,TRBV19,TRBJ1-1,TGTGCCAGCAGACCCCAGCCCAACACTGAAGCTTTCTTT,CASRPQPNTEAFF
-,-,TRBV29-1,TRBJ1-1,TGCAGCGTTTTGGGGTTTCGGGGTCACCTCATGAACACTGAAGCTTTCTTT,CSVLGFRGHLMNTEAFF
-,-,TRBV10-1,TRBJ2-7,TGCGCCAGCAGTGAGTCGAATGCTAACCAGTTCTACGAGCAGTACTTC,CASSESNANQFYEQYF
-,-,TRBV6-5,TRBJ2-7,TGTGCCAGCAGTTACTGGCAGGGACCTTACGAGCAGTACTTC,CASSYWQGPYEQYF
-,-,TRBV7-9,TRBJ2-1,TGTGCCCCCGGTCCCCCGTCGGGGAGGAATGAGCAGTTCTTC,CAPGPPSGRNEQFF
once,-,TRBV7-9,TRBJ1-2,TGTGTTTGGGGGGGCGGGTCTACGGATGGCTACACCTTC,CVWGGGSTDGYTF
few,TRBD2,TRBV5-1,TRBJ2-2,TGCGCCAGCAGCACCCTGATTACTAGCGGGAGAGCGGACGGGGAGCTGTTTTTT,CASSTLITSGRADGELFF
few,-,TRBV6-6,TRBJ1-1,TGTGCCAGCAGTTACTCGTTAGTACAAAACACTGAAGCTTTCTTT,CASSYSLVQNTEAFF
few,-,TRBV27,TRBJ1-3,TGTGCCAGCAGTTTATACGGAAGCACTGGAAACACCATATATTTT,CASSLYGSTGNTIYF
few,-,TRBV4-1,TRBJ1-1,TGCGCCAGCAGCCACCCTCGCCGTACCGCTGAAGCTTTCTTT,CASSHPRRTAEAFF
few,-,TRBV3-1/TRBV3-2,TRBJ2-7,TGTGCCAGCAGACGGGCTAGCACCTACGAGCAGTACTTC,CASRRASTYEQYF
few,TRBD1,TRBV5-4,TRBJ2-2,TGTGCCAGCAGACCGACAGGGAGAGGGACCGGGGAGCTGTTTTTT,CASRPTGRGTGELFF
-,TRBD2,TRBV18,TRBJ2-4,TGTGCCAGCTCATCCGAGTTAGCGGGGGTAGCCAAAAACATTCAGTACTTC,CASSSELAGVAKNIQYF
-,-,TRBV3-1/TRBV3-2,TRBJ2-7,TGTGCCAGCAGCCAAGCGGGAACCGAGCAGTACTTC,CASSQAGTEQYF
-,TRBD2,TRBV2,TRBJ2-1,TGTGCCAGCAGGCCGACTAGCGGGACTTACAATGAGCAGTTCTTC,CASRPTSGTYNEQFF
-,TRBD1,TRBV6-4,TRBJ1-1,TGTGCCAGCAGTTTCCGGGACAGGACGAACACTGAAGCTTTCTTT,CASSFRDRTNTEAFF
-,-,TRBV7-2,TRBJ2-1,TGTGCCAGCAGTCCTGGGGTCTACAATGAGCAGTTCTTC,CASSPGVYNEQFF
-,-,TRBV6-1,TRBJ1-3,TGTGCCAGCAGTGACGGGCCAAGCTCTGGAAACACCATATATTTT,CASSDGPSSGNTIYF
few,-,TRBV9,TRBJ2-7,TGTGCCAGCAGCGTGGGTGGTTCCCTAACCTCCTACGAGCAGTACTTC,CASSVGGSLTSYEQYF
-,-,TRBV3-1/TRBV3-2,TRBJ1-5,TGTGCCAGCAGCCAAAGGCCAGGAGGGGATAGCAATCAGCCCCAGCATTTT,CASSQRPGGDSNQPQHF
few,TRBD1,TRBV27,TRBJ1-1,TGTGCCAGCAGTTTGCTACAGGGGGGAACTGAAGCTTTCTTT,CASSLLQGGTEAFF
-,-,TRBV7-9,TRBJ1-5,TGTGCCAGCAGCTTAGGGGGTCAGGGTGGGATCAATCAGCCCCAGCATTTT,CASSLGGQGGINQPQHF
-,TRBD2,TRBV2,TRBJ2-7,TGTGCCAGCAGTGACCCTAGCGGGAGGAGAGAGCAGTACTTC,CASSDPSGRREQYF
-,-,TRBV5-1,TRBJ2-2,TGCGCCAGCAGCTTGGCAGAGACCACCGGGGAGCTGTTTTTT,CASSLAETTGELFF
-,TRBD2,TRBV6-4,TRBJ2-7,TGTGCCAGCAGTGACGGGACTAGCGGCTCCTACGAGCAGTACTTC,CASSDGTSGSYEQYF
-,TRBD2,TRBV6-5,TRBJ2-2,TGTGCCAGCAGTTATCTTGCGGGAGGGCCGCCCGGGGAGCTGTTTTTT,CASSYLAGGPPGELFF
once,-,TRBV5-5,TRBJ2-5,TGTGCCAGCACCATTGAGGACAAGTTAGAGACCCAGTACTTC,CASTIEDKLETQYF